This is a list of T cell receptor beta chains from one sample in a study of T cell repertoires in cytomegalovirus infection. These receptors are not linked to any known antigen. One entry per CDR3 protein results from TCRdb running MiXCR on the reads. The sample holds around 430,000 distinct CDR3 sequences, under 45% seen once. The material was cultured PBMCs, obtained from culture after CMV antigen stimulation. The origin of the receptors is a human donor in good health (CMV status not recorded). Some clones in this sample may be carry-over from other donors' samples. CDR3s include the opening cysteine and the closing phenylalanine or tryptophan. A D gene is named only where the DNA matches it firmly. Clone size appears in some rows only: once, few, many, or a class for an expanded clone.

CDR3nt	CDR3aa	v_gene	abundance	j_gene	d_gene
TGTGCCAGCAGTGGGGTCAGGACTGTGCTCGAGCAGTACTTC	CASSGVRTVLEQYF	TRBV2	NA	TRBJ2-7	NA
TGCGCCAGCAGCTTGGGGCTAGCGGGGAACTACGAGCAGTACTTC	CASSLGLAGNYEQYF	TRBV5-1	once	TRBJ2-7	TRBD2
TGTGCCAGTGAATTTACGGGGGGTACTGAAGCTTTCTTT	CASEFTGGTEAFF	TRBV19	NA	TRBJ1-1	NA
TGTGCCAGCAGCCCACTACAGGGGAGCGACACTGAAGCTTTCTTT	CASSPLQGSDTEAFF	TRBV5-4	NA	TRBJ1-1	TRBD1
TGTGCCAGCAGCTCCTTGATGGGAGCGAGCTCCTACGAGCAGTACTTC	CASSSLMGASSYEQYF	TRBV7-9	NA	TRBJ2-7	NA
TGTGCCAGCAGCTTCGGACCGACCCAGAGACCCCAGCATTTT	CASSFGPTQRPQHF	TRBV7-2	NA	TRBJ1-5	NA
TGTGCCAGCAGCCCGAAAACCGGACAGGACCTGCAGGACGAGCAGTACTTC	CASSPKTGQDLQDEQYF	TRBV5-4	NA	TRBJ2-7	TRBD1
TGTGCCAGCAGACCTACTAGCGTCGGGTCAGATACGCAGTATTTT	CASRPTSVGSDTQYF	TRBV6-6	NA	TRBJ2-3	TRBD2
TGTGCCAGCAGCTTAGCCCTGGGGGATACGCAGTATTTT	CASSLALGDTQYF	TRBV7-9	few	TRBJ2-3	NA
TGTGCCAGCAGCTTAGGCACACAAACCTACGAGCAGTACTTC	CASSLGTQTYEQYF	TRBV7-2	NA	TRBJ2-7	NA
TGTGCCAGTAGCACCGGACAGGGGTATGAGCAGTTCTTC	CASSTGQGYEQFF	TRBV19	NA	TRBJ2-1	TRBD1
TGTGCCAGCAGAGGGACTGTCGAGAACACCGGGGAGCTGTTTTTT	CASRGTVENTGELFF	TRBV7-3	NA	TRBJ2-2	NA
TGTGCCAGCACCCGGGACTTAAGCACAGATACGCAGTATTTT	CASTRDLSTDTQYF	TRBV28	few	TRBJ2-3	NA
TGCAGCGTTCCCGAACTTCTGCGCACAGATACGCAGTATTTT	CSVPELLRTDTQYF	TRBV29-1	NA	TRBJ2-3	NA
TGTGCCAGCAGCTTAGGGAGCGGGAACACAGATACGCAGTATTTT	CASSLGSGNTDTQYF	TRBV11-2	few	TRBJ2-3	TRBD2
TGTGCCAGCAGTTCCACGACAGACTACGAGCAGTACTTC	CASSSTTDYEQYF	TRBV6-1	NA	TRBJ2-7	NA
TGTGCCAGCAATGTCCAAGGGGGAAATTCACCCCTCCACTTT	CASNVQGGNSPLHF	TRBV28	NA	TRBJ1-6	NA
TGTGCCAGCAGTTTCAGCGGGACTAGCGGCTACGAGCAGTACTTC	CASSFSGTSGYEQYF	TRBV12-3/TRBV12-4	NA	TRBJ2-7	TRBD2
TGTGCCAGCAGCCGGGGACAGTTACCAGGGGAGCTGTTTTTT	CASSRGQLPGELFF	TRBV7-2	few	TRBJ2-2	TRBD1
TGTGCCAGCAGCTTTAGTTTCGCGCTCGGGTGGTACACCGGGGAGCTGTTTTTT	CASSFSFALGWYTGELFF	TRBV11-2	few	TRBJ2-2	NA
TGCGCCAGCAGCCAAGTGGCCCTTAGGACAGGGAATTCACCCCTCCACTTT	CASSQVALRTGNSPLHF	TRBV4-1	NA	TRBJ1-6	TRBD1
TGTGCCAGCAGCCCCGGGGGGAGCTTCGAGCAGTACTTC	CASSPGGSFEQYF	TRBV7-9	few	TRBJ2-7	TRBD2
TGTGCCAGCAGCGGCCGCGCAGGGGAAGGCTATGGCTACACCTTC	CASSGRAGEGYGYTF	TRBV7-6	NA	TRBJ1-2	NA
TGTGCCAGCAGCTTGGTCGCGGGAGGTAGCACAGATACGCAGTATTTT	CASSLVAGGSTDTQYF	TRBV5-5	many	TRBJ2-3	TRBD2
TGTGCCAGCAGCTTAGTTCTCTCAGGGGGCGAGCAGTACTTC	CASSLVLSGGEQYF	TRBV7-2	NA	TRBJ2-7	TRBD1
TGTGCCAGCAACCGACAGGCGAATTCACCCCTCCACTTT	CASNRQANSPLHF	TRBV12-3/TRBV12-4	few	TRBJ1-6	NA
TGTGCCAGCAGTTTTTTGAGGAACACCGGGGAGCTGTTTTTT	CASSFLRNTGELFF	TRBV12-3/TRBV12-4	few	TRBJ2-2	NA
TGTGCCACCAGCAGAGGGGTCGGCGGCTACACCTTC	CATSRGVGGYTF	TRBV15	NA	TRBJ1-2	NA
TGTGCCAGCAGCGTAGTGGAGGCGGGTTACGGGGAGCTGTTTTTT	CASSVVEAGYGELFF	TRBV9	NA	TRBJ2-2	NA
TGTGCCATCAGTGAGGGTCAGCCTTCATCTGGGGATACGCAGTATTTT	CAISEGQPSSGDTQYF	TRBV10-3	few	TRBJ2-3	NA
TGTGCCAGCAGCTCCGGGTCCACTTGGACCCAGTACTTC	CASSSGSTWTQYF	TRBV7-9	few	TRBJ2-5	NA
TGTGCCAGCAGCCTACGAGCGGGAGGGGGCACAGATACGCAGTATTTT	CASSLRAGGGTDTQYF	TRBV7-6	NA	TRBJ2-3	TRBD2
TGTGCCAGCAGTTATTCCTCGGGACCAGCTGGGACAGACTCCTTC	CASSYSSGPAGTDSF	TRBV6-1	NA	TRBJ2-7	TRBD1
TGTGCCACCAGCGTCAAGGGACAGGGGGCCCAGCCCCAGCATTTT	CATSVKGQGAQPQHF	TRBV15	once	TRBJ1-5	TRBD1
TGTGCCAGCAGCCAAAACCTCGGGACACCCAATCAGCCCCAGCATTTT	CASSQNLGTPNQPQHF	TRBV12-3/TRBV12-4	NA	TRBJ1-5	NA
TGTGCCAGCAGCTTTTCAGGTGTGGGGGGGGGCACAGATACGCAGTATTTT	CASSFSGVGGGTDTQYF	TRBV7-2	NA	TRBJ2-3	TRBD2
TGCAGTGCCCTTCCCCGCACGGGGGCCAGGGAGACCCAGTACTTC	CSALPRTGARETQYF	TRBV20-1	few	TRBJ2-5	NA
TGTGCCAGCAGCTTCGGGACAGCCGGGGAACTGTTTTTT	CASSFGTAGELFF	TRBV11-2	NA	TRBJ1-4	TRBD1
TGTGCCAGCAGTTCCACGCCAATAGTGGGACCGTACGCTGAAGCTTTCTTT	CASSSTPIVGPYAEAFF	TRBV6-2/TRBV6-3	NA	TRBJ1-1	NA
TGCAGTGCTAGAGAGACGGGTTTCCCTTACAATGAGCAGTTCTTC	CSARETGFPYNEQFF	TRBV20-1	NA	TRBJ2-1	NA
TGTGCCAGCAGCCACCTCCCCCCGGGACAAAATGAAAAACTGTTTTTT	CASSHLPPGQNEKLFF	TRBV7-2	many	TRBJ1-4	NA
TGTGCCAGCAGTTTCCTATCGGACTATGGCTACACCTTC	CASSFLSDYGYTF	TRBV12-3/TRBV12-4	NA	TRBJ1-2	NA
TGTGCCAGTAATCCGGGACTCAGCACAGATACGCAGTATTTT	CASNPGLSTDTQYF	TRBV19	NA	TRBJ2-3	NA
TGTGCCAGCAGCTCGGGACAGGGTGCCCACGAGCAGTACTTC	CASSSGQGAHEQYF	TRBV5-3	NA	TRBJ2-7	TRBD1
TGCGCCAGCGCCTTTGGGACTAGCGGGTCCTACAATGAGCAGTTCTTC	CASAFGTSGSYNEQFF	TRBV5-1	NA	TRBJ2-1	TRBD2
TGTGCCAGCAGCTCAACACCGGGACAGGACACTGAAGCTTTCTTT	CASSSTPGQDTEAFF	TRBV7-6	many	TRBJ1-1	TRBD1
TGTGCCAGCAGCTTAGGAGGGGACGCAAGGGAGCAGTACTTC	CASSLGGDAREQYF	TRBV7-6	few	TRBJ2-7	NA
TGTGCCAGCAGCCAAGCCCGAAGAACGACCCGCTCCTACGAGCAGTACTTC	CASSQARRTTRSYEQYF	TRBV3-1	NA	TRBJ2-7	NA
TGTGCCAGCTCACCAATGGGGGGCTCCTACAATGAGCAGTTCTTC	CASSPMGGSYNEQFF	TRBV18	NA	TRBJ2-1	NA
TGTGCCACCAGCCTCTATAGCGGGGGCTCCTACAATGAGCAGTTCTTC	CATSLYSGGSYNEQFF	TRBV15	NA	TRBJ2-1	TRBD2
TGTGCCACCGGACTATCACCCTCGTATGAGCAGTTCTTC	CATGLSPSYEQFF	TRBV6-5	NA	TRBJ2-1	NA
TGTGCCAGCAGTGTTTTGCAACCCCTCCACTTT	CASSVLQPLHF	TRBV6-4	NA	TRBJ1-6	NA
TGTGCCAGCAGTGAGGGCCCGGTTTCGGCAGGGGGCTATGGCTACACCTTC	CASSEGPVSAGGYGYTF	TRBV6-1	NA	TRBJ1-2	TRBD1
TGTGCCAGCAGCTTTCCTGTCAGGGCGAACACCGGGGAGCTGTTTTTT	CASSFPVRANTGELFF	TRBV11-2	few	TRBJ2-2	NA
TGTGCCAGCAGCTTATGGGGGTCCGGAGAGACCCAGTACTTC	CASSLWGSGETQYF	TRBV7-2	NA	TRBJ2-5	NA
TGTGCCAGCAGCCCAGCGGGCCCGCAGTACGAGCAGTACTTC	CASSPAGPQYEQYF	TRBV7-6	NA	TRBJ2-7	NA